The T cell receptor beta chain under discussion was sequenced for a study of PD-1 blockade in classical Hodgkin lymphoma. Study results and caveats: Newly diagnosed patients reportedly trailed healthy donors in baseline TCR diversity.

Repertoires were generated with immunoSEQ multiplex PCR, while TCRdb's copy carries only in-frame clones and drops some. This sample carries fewer than 30,000 clones, 70% to 90% of them seen once, and the ten largest clones take about 0.33%. For this clone: The target antigen is unknown.

With V trimmed by 3 bases and J by 3 bases, 5 bases remained unmatched. CDR1 KGHSH and CDR2 LQKENI come from the germline V gene. CDR3 size: 16 residues. Sample time point: newly diagnosed, previously untreated cHL patient sample. Using magnetic negative selection, the CD4+ T cells were separated out of thawed PBMCs. Material: CD4+ T cells from blood. V gene TRBV18 combines with J gene TRBJ2-2; TRBD1 agrees at 9 bases. This clonotype originated in a human donor with classical Hodgkin lymphoma. In DNA form, the CDR3 reads TGTGCCAGCTCACCCCAACAGGGGGCGGACACCGGGGAGCTGTTTTTT. Translated, it gives CASSPQQGADTGELFF.